Listed here is a single T cell receptor beta chain. Sequenced by immunoSEQ multiplex PCR; TCRdb stores in-frame clones only, minus some. There are 20,000 or so clones in the sample; more than 75% occur only once, and about 0.8% lies in the top ten. The entry originates in a study of untreated major depressive disorder. From germline, CDR1 is SGHNT and CDR2 YENEEA. The length of the CDR3 is 14 residues. The V end lost 1 base, the J end lost 4 bases, and 9 bases lay between the germline ends. This rearrangement joins TRBV11-3 to TRBJ2-3, with D maybe TRBD1 (5 bases). The sequenced sample was CD4+ T cells from PBMCs. This clonotype originated in a woman aged 25 to 39 in good health. CDR3 sequence reads: CASSLGRAADTQYF. CDR3 coding DNA: TGTGCCAGCAGCTTAGGCAGGGCGGCAGATACGCAGTATTTT. The whole variable domain, remainder taken from reference TRBV11-3 and TRBJ2-3, is EAGVVQSPRYKIIEKKQPVAFWCNPISGHNTLYWYLQNLGQGPELLIRYENEEAVDDSQLPKDRFSAERLKGVDSTLKIQPAELGDSAVYLCASSLGRAADTQYFGPGTRLTVL.